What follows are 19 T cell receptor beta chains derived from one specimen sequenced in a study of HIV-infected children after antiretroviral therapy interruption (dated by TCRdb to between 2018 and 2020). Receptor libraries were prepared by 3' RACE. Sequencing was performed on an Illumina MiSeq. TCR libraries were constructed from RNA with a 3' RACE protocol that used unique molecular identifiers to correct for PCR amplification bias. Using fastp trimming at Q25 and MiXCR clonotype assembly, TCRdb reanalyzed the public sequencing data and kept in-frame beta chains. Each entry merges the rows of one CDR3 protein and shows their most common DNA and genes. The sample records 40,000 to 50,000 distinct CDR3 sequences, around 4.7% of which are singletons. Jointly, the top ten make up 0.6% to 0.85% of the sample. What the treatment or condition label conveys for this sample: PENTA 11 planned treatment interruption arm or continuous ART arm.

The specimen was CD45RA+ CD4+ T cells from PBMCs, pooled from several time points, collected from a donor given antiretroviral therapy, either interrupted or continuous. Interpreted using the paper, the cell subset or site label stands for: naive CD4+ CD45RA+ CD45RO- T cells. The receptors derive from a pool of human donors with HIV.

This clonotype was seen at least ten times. The CDR3, as DNA: TGCGCCAGCAGCCGAACCGGGACAGGGTGGGCTGAAGCTTTCTTT. Its translation is CASSRTGTGWAEAFF. The chain joins TRBV4-1 to TRBJ1-1; 9 bases are a match to TRBD1. With V trimmed by 4 bases and J by 6 bases, 9 bases remained unmatched. CDR1 is MGHRA and CDR2 is YSYEKL in the germline V gene. The CDR3 contains 15 residues.

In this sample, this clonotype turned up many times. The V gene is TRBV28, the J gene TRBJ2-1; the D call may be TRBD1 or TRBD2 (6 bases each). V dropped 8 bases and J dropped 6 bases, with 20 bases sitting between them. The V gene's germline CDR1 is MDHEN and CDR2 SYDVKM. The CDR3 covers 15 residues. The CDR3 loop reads CASGQGWRASNEQFF. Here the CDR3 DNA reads TGTGCCAGCGGGCAGGGGTGGAGGGCTAGCAATGAGCAGTTCTTC.

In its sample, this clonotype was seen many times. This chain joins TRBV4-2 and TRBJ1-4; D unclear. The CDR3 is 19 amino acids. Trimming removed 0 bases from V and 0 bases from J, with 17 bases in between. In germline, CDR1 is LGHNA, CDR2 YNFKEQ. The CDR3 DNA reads TGTGCCAGCAGCCAAGATCTCAGCATCTCCTCTGCAACTAATGAAAAACTGTTTTTT. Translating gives CASSQDLSISSATNEKLFF.

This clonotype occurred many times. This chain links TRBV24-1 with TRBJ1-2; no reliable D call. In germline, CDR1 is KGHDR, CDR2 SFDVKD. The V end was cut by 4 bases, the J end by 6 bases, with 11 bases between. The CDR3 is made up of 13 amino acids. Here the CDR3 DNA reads TGTGCCACCAGTGAACCTAATATGAATGGCTACACCTTC. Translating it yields CATSEPNMNGYTF.

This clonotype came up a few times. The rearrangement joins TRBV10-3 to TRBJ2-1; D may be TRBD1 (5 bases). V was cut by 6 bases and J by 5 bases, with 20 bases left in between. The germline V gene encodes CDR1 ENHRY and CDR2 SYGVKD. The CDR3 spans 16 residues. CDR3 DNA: TGTGCCATCAGGCGACAGACAGCCCAGGTAGACAATGAGCAGTTCTTC. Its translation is CAIRRQTAQVDNEQFF.

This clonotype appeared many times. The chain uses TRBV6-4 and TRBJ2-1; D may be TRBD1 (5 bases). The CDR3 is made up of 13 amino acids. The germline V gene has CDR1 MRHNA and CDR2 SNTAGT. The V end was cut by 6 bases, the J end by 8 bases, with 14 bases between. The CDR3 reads CASRDSIVDEQFF. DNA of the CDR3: TGTGCCAGCAGAGACAGTATAGTAGATGAGCAGTTCTTC.

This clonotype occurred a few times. The DNA for the CDR3 is TGTGCCAGTACCTTTCCGGGACAATTGAACACTGAAGCTTTCTTT. It codes for CASTFPGQLNTEAFF. The chain couples TRBV19 to TRBJ1-1, with a weak D call TRBD1 (6 bases). V was cut by 7 bases and J by 0 bases, with 15 bases left in between. The CDR3 contains 15 residues. The germline V gene encodes CDR1 LNHDA and CDR2 SQIVND (reference sequence). The full variable domain, completed using reference TRBV19 and TRBJ1-1, is DGGITQSPKYLFRKEGQNVTLSCEQNLNHDAMYWYRQDPGQGLRLIYYSQIVNDFQKGDIAEGYSVSREKKESFPLTVTSAQKNPTAFYLCASTFPGQLNTEAFFGQGTRLTVV.

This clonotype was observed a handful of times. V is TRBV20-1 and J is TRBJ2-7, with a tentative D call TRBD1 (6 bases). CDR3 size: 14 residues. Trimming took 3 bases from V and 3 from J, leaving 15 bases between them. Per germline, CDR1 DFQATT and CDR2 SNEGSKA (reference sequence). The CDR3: CSASLETGLYEQYF. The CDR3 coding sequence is TGCAGTGCTAGTTTGGAGACAGGCCTCTACGAGCAGTACTTC.

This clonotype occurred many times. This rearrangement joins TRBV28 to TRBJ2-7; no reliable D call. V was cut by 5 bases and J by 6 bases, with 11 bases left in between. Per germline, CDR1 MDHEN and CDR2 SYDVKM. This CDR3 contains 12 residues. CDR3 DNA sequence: TGTGCCAGCAGTCGGTTAGGCCGCGAGCAGTACTTC. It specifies CASSRLGREQYF.

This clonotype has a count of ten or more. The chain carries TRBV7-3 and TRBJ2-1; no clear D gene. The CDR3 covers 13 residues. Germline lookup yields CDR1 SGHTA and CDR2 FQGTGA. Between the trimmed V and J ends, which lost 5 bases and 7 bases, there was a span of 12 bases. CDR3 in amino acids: CASSQDPWNEQFF. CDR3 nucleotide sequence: TGTGCCAGCAGCCAAGACCCTTGGAATGAGCAGTTCTTC. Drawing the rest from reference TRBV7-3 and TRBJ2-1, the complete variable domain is GAGVSQTPSNKVTEKGKYVELRCDPISGHTALYWYRQSLGQGPEFLIYFQGTGAADDSGLPNDRFFAVRPEGSVSTLKIQRTERGDSAVYLCASSQDPWNEQFFGPGTRLTVL.

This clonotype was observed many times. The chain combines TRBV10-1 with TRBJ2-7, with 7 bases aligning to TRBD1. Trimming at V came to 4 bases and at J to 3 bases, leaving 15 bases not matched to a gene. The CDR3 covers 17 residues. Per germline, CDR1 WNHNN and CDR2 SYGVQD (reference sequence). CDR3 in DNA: TGCGCCAGCAGTGGGTCAAACGGGACAGCAACACACTACGAGCAGTACTTC. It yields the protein CASSGSNGTATHYEQYF.

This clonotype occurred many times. The CDR3 region is CSVGEAEAFF. CDR3 nucleotide sequence: TGCAGCGTTGGGGAGGCTGAAGCTTTCTTT. The rearrangement links TRBV29-1 to TRBJ1-1; D unclear. The V end lost 4 bases, the J end lost 6 bases, and 6 bases lay between the germline ends. This CDR3 is built from 10 residues. The germline V gene encodes CDR1 SQVTM and CDR2 ANQGSEA.

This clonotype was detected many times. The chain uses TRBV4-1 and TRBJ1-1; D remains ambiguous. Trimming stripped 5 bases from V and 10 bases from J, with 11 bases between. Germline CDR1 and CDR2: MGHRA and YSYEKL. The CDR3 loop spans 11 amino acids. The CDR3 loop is CASSNRERAFF. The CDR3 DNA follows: TGCGCCAGCAGCAACCGGGAACGAGCTTTCTTT.

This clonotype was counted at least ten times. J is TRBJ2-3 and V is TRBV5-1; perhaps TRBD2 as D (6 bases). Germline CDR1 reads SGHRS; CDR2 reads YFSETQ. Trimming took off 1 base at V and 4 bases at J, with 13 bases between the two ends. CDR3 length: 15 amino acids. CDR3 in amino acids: CASSLSVGGPDTQYF. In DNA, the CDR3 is TGCGCCAGCAGCTTGAGCGTGGGAGGCCCAGATACGCAGTATTTT.

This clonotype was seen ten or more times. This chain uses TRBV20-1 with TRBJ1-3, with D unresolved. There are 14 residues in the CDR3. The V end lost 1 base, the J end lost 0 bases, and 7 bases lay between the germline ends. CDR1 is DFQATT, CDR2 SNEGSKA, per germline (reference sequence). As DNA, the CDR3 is TGCAGTGCTAGAGCCGGTCTCTCTGGAAACACCATATATTTT. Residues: CSARAGLSGNTIYF.

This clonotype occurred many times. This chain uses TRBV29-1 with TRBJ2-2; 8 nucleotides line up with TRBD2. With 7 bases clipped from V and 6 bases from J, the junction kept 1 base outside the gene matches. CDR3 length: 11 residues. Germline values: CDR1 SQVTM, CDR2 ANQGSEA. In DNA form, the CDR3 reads TGCAGCGGGCGGGGGGCCGGGGAGCTGTTTTTT. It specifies CSGRGAGELFF.

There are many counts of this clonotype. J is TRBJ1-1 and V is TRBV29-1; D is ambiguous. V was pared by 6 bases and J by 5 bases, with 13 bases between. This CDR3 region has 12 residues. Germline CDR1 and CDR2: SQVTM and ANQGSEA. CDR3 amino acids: CSVAGWVTEAFF. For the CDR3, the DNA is TGCAGCGTCGCCGGGTGGGTGACTGAAGCTTTCTTT. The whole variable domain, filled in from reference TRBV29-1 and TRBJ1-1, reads SAVISQKPSRDICQRGTSLTIQCQVDSQVTMMFWYRQQPGQSLTLIATANQGSEATYESGFVIDKFPISRPNLTFSTLTVSNMSPEDSSIYLCSVAGWVTEAFFGQGTRLTVV.

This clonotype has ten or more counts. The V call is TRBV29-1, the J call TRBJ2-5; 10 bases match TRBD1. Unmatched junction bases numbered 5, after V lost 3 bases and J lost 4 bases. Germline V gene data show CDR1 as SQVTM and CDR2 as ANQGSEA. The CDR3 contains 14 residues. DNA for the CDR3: TGCAGCGTTGAGGGACAGGGGAGGACAGAGACCCAGTACTTC. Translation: CSVEGQGRTETQYF.

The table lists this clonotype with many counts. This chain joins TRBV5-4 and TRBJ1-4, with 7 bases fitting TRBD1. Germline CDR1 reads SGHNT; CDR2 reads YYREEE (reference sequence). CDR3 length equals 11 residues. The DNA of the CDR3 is TGTCTCCAGGGGGCTAATGAAAAACTGTTTTTT. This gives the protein CLQGANEKLFF. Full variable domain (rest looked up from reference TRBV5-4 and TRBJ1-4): ETGVTQSPTHLIKTRGQQVTLRCSSQSGHNTVSWYQQALGQGPQFIFQYYREEENGRGNFPPRFSGLQFPNYSSELNVNALELDDSALYLCLQGANEKLFFGSGTQLSVL.